This is a list of T cell receptor beta chains from one sample in a study of cytomegalovirus exposure and HLA in healthy donors. The method was immunoSEQ multiplex PCR; TCRdb's version includes in-frame clones alone and lacks a portion of them. There are 180,000 or so clones in the sample; roughly 85% occur only once, and almost 9.5% lies in the top ten. What was sequenced was PBMCs. These receptors were taken from a man between 18 and 35 years old in good health and CMV-seropositive. CDR3s include the opening cysteine and the closing phenylalanine or tryptophan. The D gene is left open where the match is weak. Clone size is shown for a subset of rows, as once, few, many or a class of expanded clone.

j_call: TRBJ2-3
v_call: TRBV9
clone_size: NA
d_call: NA
cdr3_aa: CASSRGPPRLTDTQYF
cdr3_nt: TGTGCCAGCTCCCGTGGGCCTCCTCGCCTCACAGATACGCAGTATTTT

j_call: TRBJ2-1
v_call: TRBV25-1
clone_size: NA
d_call: TRBD2
cdr3_aa: CASRTSGGNNEQFF
cdr3_nt: TGTGCCAGCAGGACTAGCGGGGGGAACAATGAGCAGTTCTTC

j_call: TRBJ2-5
v_call: TRBV6-1
clone_size: NA
d_call: NA
cdr3_aa: CASSLIAGQETQYF
cdr3_nt: TGTGCCAGCAGTCTAATTGCGGGCCAAGAGACCCAGTACTTC

j_call: TRBJ2-5
v_call: TRBV2
clone_size: NA
d_call: TRBD1
cdr3_aa: CASSDRTGTGETQYF
cdr3_nt: TGTGCCAGCAGTGACCGGACAGGGACCGGTGAGACCCAGTACTTC

j_call: TRBJ2-3
v_call: TRBV9
clone_size: NA
d_call: NA
cdr3_aa: CASSVFHGGGTDTQYF
cdr3_nt: TGTGCCAGCAGCGTATTCCATGGGGGCGGCACAGATACGCAGTATTTT

j_call: TRBJ1-2
v_call: TRBV27
clone_size: NA
d_call: NA
cdr3_aa: CASSLTPVPNYGYTF
cdr3_nt: TGTGCCAGCAGTTTAACCCCAGTCCCTAACTATGGCTACACCTTC

j_call: TRBJ2-7
v_call: TRBV6-1
clone_size: once
d_call: NA
cdr3_aa: CASAPLRGGYEQYF
cdr3_nt: TGTGCCAGCGCACCCTTGAGAGGAGGCTACGAGCAGTACTTC

j_call: TRBJ1-5
v_call: TRBV28
clone_size: NA
d_call: TRBD1
cdr3_aa: CASSFRGTNQPQHF
cdr3_nt: TGTGCCAGCAGTTTCAGGGGGACCAATCAGCCCCAGCATTTT

j_call: TRBJ2-3
v_call: TRBV4-1
clone_size: NA
d_call: TRBD2
cdr3_aa: CASSQDGPGTSADTQYF
cdr3_nt: TGCGCCAGCAGCCAAGATGGACCCGGGACTAGCGCAGATACGCAGTATTTT

j_call: TRBJ2-1
v_call: TRBV7-6
clone_size: NA
d_call: TRBD2
cdr3_aa: CASSLLAGGHYNEQFF
cdr3_nt: TGTGCCAGCAGCTTACTAGCGGGGGGACATTACAATGAGCAGTTCTTC

j_call: TRBJ1-1
v_call: TRBV27
clone_size: NA
d_call: TRBD1
cdr3_aa: CASKIGTANTEAFF
cdr3_nt: TGTGCCAGCAAAATAGGGACAGCGAACACTGAAGCTTTCTTT

j_call: TRBJ2-1
v_call: TRBV10-2
clone_size: NA
d_call: TRBD2
cdr3_aa: CASSPGLAGGRALSYNEQFF
cdr3_nt: TGCGCCAGCAGCCCCGGACTAGCGGGGGGGCGTGCCCTCTCCTACAATGAGCAGTTCTTC

j_call: TRBJ1-2
v_call: TRBV23-1
clone_size: once
d_call: NA
cdr3_aa: CASSLGGRINYGYTF
cdr3_nt: TGCGCCAGCAGCCTCGGGGGACGGATAAACTATGGCTACACCTTC

j_call: TRBJ2-1
v_call: TRBV9
clone_size: NA
d_call: NA
cdr3_aa: CASSVEGDSYNEQFF
cdr3_nt: TGTGCCAGCAGCGTAGAGGGGGACTCCTACAATGAGCAGTTCTTC

j_call: TRBJ2-1
v_call: TRBV5-1
clone_size: NA
d_call: NA
cdr3_aa: CASSLDGGGDEQFF
cdr3_nt: TGCGCCAGCAGCCTGGACGGAGGGGGCGATGAGCAGTTCTTC

j_call: TRBJ2-2
v_call: TRBV4-2
clone_size: NA
d_call: TRBD1
cdr3_aa: CASSQVDRGDRELFF
cdr3_nt: TGTGCCAGCAGCCAAGTGGACAGGGGTGACCGGGAGCTGTTTTTT

j_call: TRBJ2-7
v_call: TRBV6-5
clone_size: NA
d_call: NA
cdr3_aa: CASSYSPYEQYF
cdr3_nt: TGTGCCAGCAGTTACTCTCCCTACGAGCAGTACTTC

j_call: TRBJ1-2
v_call: TRBV25-1
clone_size: NA
d_call: TRBD1
cdr3_aa: CASSSGTGAGYTF
cdr3_nt: TGTGCCAGCAGCTCCGGGACAGGGGCCGGCTACACCTTC

j_call: TRBJ1-1
v_call: TRBV2
clone_size: NA
d_call: NA
cdr3_aa: CASSEVGVAFF
cdr3_nt: TGTGCCAGCAGCGAAGTAGGGGTGGCTTTCTTT

j_call: TRBJ2-7
v_call: TRBV18
clone_size: once
d_call: NA
cdr3_aa: CASSPPSKDEQYF
cdr3_nt: TGTGCCAGCTCACCACCTAGTAAAGACGAGCAGTACTTC

j_call: TRBJ2-1
v_call: TRBV5-8
clone_size: NA
d_call: TRBD1
cdr3_aa: CASNLGQGKNEQFF
cdr3_nt: TGTGCCAGCAACCTCGGACAGGGAAAAAATGAGCAGTTCTTC

j_call: TRBJ1-1
v_call: TRBV7-9
clone_size: once
d_call: TRBD1
cdr3_aa: CASSLYGQGEDAEAFF
cdr3_nt: TGTGCCAGCAGCTTATACGGACAGGGGGAGGATGCGGAAGCTTTCTTT